This paragraph reports one T cell receptor (beta chain). This clone's antigen is unknown. The input lacks base qualities; no much larger clone sits a single base away. Libraries of naive CD8 T cells were built from anywhere between about 20,000 and 1,000,000 sorted cells, with 10%, 30% or 50% of the purified RNA used. On a BD FACSAria II, naive CD8 T cells were FACS-sorted as CD8+CD4-CCR7+CD45RA+ and collected into RLT Plus buffer. Roughly ten TCR copies' worth of Jurkat RNA were spiked into about 19,000-1,000,000 naive CD8 T cell samples to test detection sensitivity. Enrichment of CD8 T cells was performed with RosetteSep CD8+ T Cell Enrichment Cocktail and Ficoll-Paque, after which ACK red cell lysis was carried out. The source of the sample is a study of molecular identifiers for immune sequencing clone quantification (dated by TCRdb to between 2018 and 2020). Describing the broader study: For a replicate experiment, RNA from approximately 20,000 or 100,000 naive CD8 T cells was divided into five aliquots, of which four were sequenced. The study was a methods study using CD8 T cells to benchmark molecular-identifier clustering-based TCR repertoire sequencing (MIDCIRS) and TCR RNA copy counting.

From the cysteine through the phenylalanine, the CDR3 covers 13 amino acids. Only the CDR3 DNA is retained, 39 bases long and in frame from the first base. Trimming accounts for 7 bases at V and 5 bases at J, while the number of junction bases matched to no gene is 5. Reading the germline V gene (reference sequence) gives CDR1 MNHEY and CDR2 SMNVEV. Libraries were made using PCR. Instrument on record: NextSeq 500. Preparation of bulk TCR libraries followed a previously described approach, with the TCR primers listed in Table S5. Purification of total RNA was performed with the Qiagen AllPrep DNA/RNA kit. Reads from multiple sequencing runs of the same library were pooled before analysis. As for the authors' bioinformatics: Reads were retained only if an exact TCR constant sequence was present, and the retained reads were trimmed to 150 nt and grouped according to their 12-nt molecular barcodes. Reads within each barcode group were sub-clustered using a 15% Levenshtein threshold, and quality-weighted consensus sequences were constructed for each RNA molecule. Non-functional sequences were discarded, and so were lower-count sequences lying one edit away from another sequence. On the basis of fitting two negative binomial distributions, barcode sub-clusters with fewer than 20% of the maximum read count were discarded. Starting from the raw public reads, TCRdb applied fastp trimming at Q25, assembled clones with MiXCR and retained in-frame beta chains. Merged by CDR3 protein, the rows form single entries marked with the most common genes and DNA. TCRdb's processing, not the authors', yielded these V and J calls. Recorded for this sample are about 510,000 distinct CDR3 sequences; about a quarter of them occurred a single time. The ten largest make up 0.7% to 0.9% of the sample.

Paper-wide results and their limitations: When barcode sub-clustering was left out, chimeric consensus sequences inflated TCR diversity, with chimeras reaching as high as 47%. Highly expanded clone sizes could be underestimated because identical TCR molecules may share a barcode. Spiked-in Jurkat TCR RNA (approximately 10 copies' worth), which is not part of the donor repertoire, was contained in the naive libraries. Approximately 3 recovered TCR RNA copies per cell were obtained by modeling, versus about 10 by digital PCR, implying a capture efficiency of 30% to 35%. Clones above 20 RNA copies held over 97% of molecules in CMV-specific effector cells but under 1% in naive cells. Even against a background of about a million naive CD8 T cells, spiked-in Jurkat TCR RNA amounting to a single cell's worth was reported to be detectable.

Sequencing input: naive CD8+ T cells from blood, with Jurkat cell RNA spiked in. Reading the label with the study, this specimen's cell subset or site is: FACS-sorted CD8+CD4-CCR7+CD45RA+ naive T cells. The receptor chain draws on TRBV27 and TRBJ2-3, with 8 bases in between that match TRBD2. This sequence originates from a human donor in good health. Some libraries in this study had Jurkat cell RNA spiked in. The CDR3 in this case is CASKGLAIDTQYF. The nucleotide sequence is TGTGCCAGCAAAGGACTAGCTATAGATACGCAGTATTTT.